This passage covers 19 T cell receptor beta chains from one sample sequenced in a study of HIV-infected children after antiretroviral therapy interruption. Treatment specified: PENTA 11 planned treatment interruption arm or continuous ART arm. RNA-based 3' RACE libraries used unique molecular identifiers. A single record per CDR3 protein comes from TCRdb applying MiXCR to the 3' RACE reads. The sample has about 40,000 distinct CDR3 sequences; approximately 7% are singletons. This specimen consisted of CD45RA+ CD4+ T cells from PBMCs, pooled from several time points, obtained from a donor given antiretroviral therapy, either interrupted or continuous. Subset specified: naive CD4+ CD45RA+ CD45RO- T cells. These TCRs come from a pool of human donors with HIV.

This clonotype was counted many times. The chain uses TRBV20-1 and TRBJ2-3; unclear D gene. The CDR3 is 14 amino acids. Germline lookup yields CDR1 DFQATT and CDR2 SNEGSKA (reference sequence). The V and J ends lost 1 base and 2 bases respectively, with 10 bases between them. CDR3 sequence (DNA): TGCAGTGCTAGAGGAGGCGGACCCACAGATACGCAGTATTTT. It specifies CSARGGGPTDTQYF.

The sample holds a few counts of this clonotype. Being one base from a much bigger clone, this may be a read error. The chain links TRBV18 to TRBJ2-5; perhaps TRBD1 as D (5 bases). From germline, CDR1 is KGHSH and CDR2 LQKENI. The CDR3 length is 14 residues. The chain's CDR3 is CVSSPRQYQETQYF. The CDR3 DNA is TGTGTCAGCTCACCCCGACAGTACCAAGAGACCCAGTACTTC. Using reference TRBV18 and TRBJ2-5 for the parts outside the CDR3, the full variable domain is NAGVMQNPRHLVRRRGQEARLRCSPMKGHSHVYWYRQLPEEGLKFMVYLQKENIIDESGMPKERFSAEFPKEGPSILRIQQVVRGDSAAYFCVSSPRQYQETQYFGPGTRLLVL.

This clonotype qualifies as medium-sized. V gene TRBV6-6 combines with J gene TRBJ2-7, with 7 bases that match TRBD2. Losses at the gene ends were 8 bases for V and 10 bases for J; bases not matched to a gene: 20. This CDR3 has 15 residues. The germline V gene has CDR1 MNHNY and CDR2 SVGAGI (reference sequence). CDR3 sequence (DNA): TGTGCCAGCGGTGAGAGGGGCTGGGGGGGATATGAACAGTACTTC. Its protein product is CASGERGWGGYEQYF.

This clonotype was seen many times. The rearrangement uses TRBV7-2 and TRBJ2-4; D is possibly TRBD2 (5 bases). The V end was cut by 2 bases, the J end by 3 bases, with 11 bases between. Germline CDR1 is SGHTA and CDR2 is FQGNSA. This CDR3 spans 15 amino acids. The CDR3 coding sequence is TGTGCCAGCAGCTTAACGGGGAATTTCAAAAACATTCAGTACTTC. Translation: CASSLTGNFKNIQYF.

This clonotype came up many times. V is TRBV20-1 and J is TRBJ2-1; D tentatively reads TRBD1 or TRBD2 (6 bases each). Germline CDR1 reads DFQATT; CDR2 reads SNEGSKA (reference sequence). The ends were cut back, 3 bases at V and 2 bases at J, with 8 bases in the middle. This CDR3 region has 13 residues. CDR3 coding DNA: TGCAGTGCTAGCGGGGGCACCTACAATGAGCAGTTCTTC. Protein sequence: CSASGGTYNEQFF.

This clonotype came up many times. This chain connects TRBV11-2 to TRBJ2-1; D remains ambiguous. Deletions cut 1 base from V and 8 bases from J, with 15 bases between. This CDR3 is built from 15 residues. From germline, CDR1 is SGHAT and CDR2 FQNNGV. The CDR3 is CASSLVTVGRHEQFF. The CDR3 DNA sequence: TGTGCCAGCAGCTTAGTGACGGTCGGGCGCCATGAGCAGTTCTTC.

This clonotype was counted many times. The CDR3 sequence is CAWSVGGYNSPLHF. Written as DNA, the CDR3 is TGTGCCTGGAGTGTAGGTGGTTATAATTCACCCCTCCACTTT. This chain links TRBV30 with TRBJ1-6; unclear D gene. V dropped 0 bases and J dropped 4 bases, with 7 bases sitting between them. This CDR3 has 14 residues. Germline values: CDR1 GTSNPN, CDR2 SVGIG (reference sequence).

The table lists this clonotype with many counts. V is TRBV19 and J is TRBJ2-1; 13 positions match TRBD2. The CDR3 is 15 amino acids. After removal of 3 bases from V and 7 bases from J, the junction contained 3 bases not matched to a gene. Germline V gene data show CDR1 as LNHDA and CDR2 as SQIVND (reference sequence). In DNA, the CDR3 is TGTGCCAGTAGTATGGGGACTAGCGGGGTGAATGAGCAGTTCTTC. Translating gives CASSMGTSGVNEQFF. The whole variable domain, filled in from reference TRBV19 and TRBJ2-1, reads DGGITQSPKYLFRKEGQNVTLSCEQNLNHDAMYWYRQDPGQGLRLIYYSQIVNDFQKGDIAEGYSVSREKKESFPLTVTSAQKNPTAFYLCASSMGTSGVNEQFFGPGTRLTVL.

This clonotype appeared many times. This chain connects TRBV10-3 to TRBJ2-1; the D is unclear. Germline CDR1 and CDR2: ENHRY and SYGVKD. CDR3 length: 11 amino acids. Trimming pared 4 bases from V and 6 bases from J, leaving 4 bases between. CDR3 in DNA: TGTGCCATCAGTGTCGGCAATGAGCAGTTCTTC. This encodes CAISVGNEQFF.

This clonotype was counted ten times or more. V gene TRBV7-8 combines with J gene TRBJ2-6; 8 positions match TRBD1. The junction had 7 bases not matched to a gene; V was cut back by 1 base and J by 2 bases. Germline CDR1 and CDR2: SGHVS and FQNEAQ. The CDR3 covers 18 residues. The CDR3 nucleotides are TGTGCCAGCAGCTTAGTCAGGTCAGGGGGCGCTGGGGCCAACGTCCTGACTTTC. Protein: CASSLVRSGGAGANVLTF.

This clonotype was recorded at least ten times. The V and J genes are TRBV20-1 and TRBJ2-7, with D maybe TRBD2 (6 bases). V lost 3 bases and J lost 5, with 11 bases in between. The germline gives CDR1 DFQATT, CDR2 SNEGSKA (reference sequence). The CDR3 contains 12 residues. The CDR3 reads CSARGLANEQYF. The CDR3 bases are TGCAGTGCTAGGGGGCTAGCGAACGAGCAGTACTTC.

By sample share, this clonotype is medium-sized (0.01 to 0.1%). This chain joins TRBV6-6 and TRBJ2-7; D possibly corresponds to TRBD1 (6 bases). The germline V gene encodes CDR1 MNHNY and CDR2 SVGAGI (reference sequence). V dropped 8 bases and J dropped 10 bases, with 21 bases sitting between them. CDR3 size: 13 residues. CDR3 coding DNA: TGTGCCAGCGGTGATGCTAGGGGGAGAGAACAGTACTTC. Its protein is CASGDARGREQYF.

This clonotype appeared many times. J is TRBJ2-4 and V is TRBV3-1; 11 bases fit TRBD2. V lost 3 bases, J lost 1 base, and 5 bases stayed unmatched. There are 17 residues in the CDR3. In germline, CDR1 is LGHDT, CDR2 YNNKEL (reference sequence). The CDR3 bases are TGTGCCAGCAGCCATGCGGGACTAGCGGACGCCAAAAACATTCAGTACTTC. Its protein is CASSHAGLADAKNIQYF. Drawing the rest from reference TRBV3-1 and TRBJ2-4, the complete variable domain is DTAVSQTPKYLVTQMGNDKSIKCEQNLGHDTMYWYKQDSKKFLKIMFSYNNKELIINETVPNRFSPKSPDKAHLNLHINSLELGDSAVYFCASSHAGLADAKNIQYFGAGTRLSVL.

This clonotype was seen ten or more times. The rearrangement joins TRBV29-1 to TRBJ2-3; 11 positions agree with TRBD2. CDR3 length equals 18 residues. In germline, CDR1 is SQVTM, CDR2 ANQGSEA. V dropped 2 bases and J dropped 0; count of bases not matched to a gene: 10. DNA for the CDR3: TGCAGCGTTGAACCAAGACTAGCGGGGATATCTAGCACAGATACGCAGTATTTT. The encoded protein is CSVEPRLAGISSTDTQYF.

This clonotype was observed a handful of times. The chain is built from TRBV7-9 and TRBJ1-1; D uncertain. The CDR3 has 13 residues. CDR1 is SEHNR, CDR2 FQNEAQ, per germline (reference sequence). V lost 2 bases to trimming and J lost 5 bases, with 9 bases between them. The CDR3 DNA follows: TGTGCCAGCAGCTTAAAGGAGGTGACTGAAGCTTTCTTT. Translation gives CASSLKEVTEAFF. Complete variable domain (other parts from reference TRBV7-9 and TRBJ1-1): DTGVSQNPRHKITKRGQNVTFRCDPISEHNRLYWYRQTLGQGPEFLTYFQNEAQLEKSRLLSDRFSAERPKGSFSTLEIQRTEQGDSAMYLCASSLKEVTEAFFGQGTRLTVV.

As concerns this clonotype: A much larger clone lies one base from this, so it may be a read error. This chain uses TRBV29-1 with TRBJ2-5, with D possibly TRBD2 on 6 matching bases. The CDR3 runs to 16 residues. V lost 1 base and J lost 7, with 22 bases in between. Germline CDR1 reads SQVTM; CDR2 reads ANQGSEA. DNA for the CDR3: TGCAGCGTTGAAGGGCCCTCTAACGGGGGTCCCTGGACCCAGTACTTC. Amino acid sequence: CSVEGPSNGGPWTQYF.

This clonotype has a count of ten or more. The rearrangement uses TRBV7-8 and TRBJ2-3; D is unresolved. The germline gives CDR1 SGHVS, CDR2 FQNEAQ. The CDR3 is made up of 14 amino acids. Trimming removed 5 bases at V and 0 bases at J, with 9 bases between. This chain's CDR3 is CASSPFTSTDTQYF. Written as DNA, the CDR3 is TGTGCCAGCAGCCCTTTTACTAGCACAGATACGCAGTATTTT.

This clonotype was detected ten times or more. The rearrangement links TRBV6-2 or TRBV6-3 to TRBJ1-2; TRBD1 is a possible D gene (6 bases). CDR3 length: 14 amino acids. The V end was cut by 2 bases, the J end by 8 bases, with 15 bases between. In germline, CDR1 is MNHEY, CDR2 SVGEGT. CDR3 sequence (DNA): TGTGCCAGCAGTTACAGTGCTGCAGGGGACGGCTACACCTTC. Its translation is CASSYSAAGDGYTF.

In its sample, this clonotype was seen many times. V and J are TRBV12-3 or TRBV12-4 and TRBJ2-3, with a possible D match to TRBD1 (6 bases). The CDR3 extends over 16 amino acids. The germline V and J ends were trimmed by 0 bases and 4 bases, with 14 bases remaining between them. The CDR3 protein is CASSLAGQGLSDTQYF. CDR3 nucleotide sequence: TGTGCCAGCAGTTTAGCGGGCCAGGGGTTGTCAGATACGCAGTATTTT.